The 18 T cell receptor beta chains below all came from one sample that was sequenced in a study of blood T cell repertoires in COVID-19. Method: immunoSEQ multiplex PCR; TCRdb's copy keeps in-frame clones and lacks some. This sample has about 75,000 clones, with about nine tenths found just once. Sequencing was carried out using peripheral blood. The receptors stem from a human donor in a cohort sampled during active COVID-19.

This clone was counted a single time. The V and J genes are TRBV7-2 and TRBJ1-2; 7 nucleotides line up with TRBD1. The CDR3 runs to 15 residues. Per the germline V gene, CDR1 is SGHTA and CDR2 is FQGNSA. Trimming removed 5 bases from V and 4 bases from J; junction bases left unmatched: 10. The CDR3 here is CASSHWNRGVYGYTF. The CDR3 coding sequence is TGTGCCAGCAGCCACTGGAACAGGGGCGTCTATGGCTACACCTTC.

This chain uses TRBV19 with TRBJ2-7; TRBD1 might be the D (6 bases). This CDR3 spans 14 amino acids. Per the germline V gene, CDR1 is LNHDA and CDR2 is SQIVND (reference sequence). Trimming shortened V by 10 bases and J by 5 bases, and 21 bases separated the two germline ends. Here the CDR3 reads CATHPRGGTNEQYF. In DNA, the CDR3 is TGTGCCACCCATCCTCGAGGGGGTACGAACGAGCAGTACTTC.

The chain has TRBV5-1 and TRBJ1-3; D gene ambiguous. Trimming took 0 bases from V and 0 from J, leaving 16 bases between them. Germline V gene sequence: CDR1 SGHRS, CDR2 YFSETQ. There are 18 residues in the CDR3. The CDR3 region has the DNA TGCGCCAGCAGCTTGGCACAGCTTACCCCGAGCTCTGGAAACACCATATATTTT. Amino acid sequence: CASSLAQLTPSSGNTIYF.

The CDR3 DNA reads as TGTGCCTGGGGGCTCGGTGGCTACACCTTC. Protein sequence: CAWGLGGYTF. The chain combines TRBV30 with TRBJ1-2; D gene uncertain. Trimming stripped 5 bases from V and 7 bases from J, with 8 bases between. Per germline, CDR1 GTSNPN and CDR2 SVGIG (reference sequence). The CDR3 spans 10 residues.

This rearrangement joins TRBV7-2 to TRBJ1-5; D is ambiguous. The CDR3 is 15 residues long. Per the germline V gene, CDR1 is SGHTA and CDR2 is FQGNSA. Deletions cut 5 bases from V and 0 bases from J, with 11 bases between. The CDR3 loop reads CASSQAGNSNQPQHF. CDR3 nucleotide sequence: TGTGCCAGCAGCCAGGCGGGTAATAGCAATCAGCCCCAGCATTTT.

The chain joins TRBV27 to TRBJ2-7, with TRBD1 identical over 8 bases. This CDR3 has 14 amino acids. The trim removed 6 bases at V and 2 bases at J, leaving 6 bases unmatched. Germline CDR1 reads MNHEY; CDR2 reads SMNVEV (reference sequence). The CDR3 DNA reads as TGTGCCAGCAGGGGACAGGCCGCGACCTACGAGCAGTACTTC. Encoded protein: CASRGQAATYEQYF.

J is TRBJ1-1 and V is TRBV19; 8 bases are a match to TRBD1. V lost 8 bases and J lost 4; bases outside the gene matches: 12. The CDR3 covers 15 residues. Germline V gives CDR1 LNHDA, CDR2 SQIVND (reference sequence). DNA for the CDR3: TGTGCCAGTTCAACAGGGGGAACGATGCGCACTGAAGCTTTCTTT. Amino acids: CASSTGGTMRTEAFF.

V gene TRBV18 combines with J gene TRBJ1-5; 7 bases align to TRBD1. This CDR3 spans 15 amino acids. Germline loops: CDR1 KGHSH, CDR2 LQKENI. With 6 bases clipped from V and 0 bases from J, the junction kept 5 bases outside the gene matches. The CDR3 sequence is CASSVGQDSNQPQHF. Written as DNA, the CDR3 is TGTGCCAGCTCCGTCGGACAGGATAGCAATCAGCCCCAGCATTTT. The full variable domain, in which reference TRBV18 and TRBJ1-5 provide the parts outside the CDR3, is NAGVMQNPRHLVRRRGQEARLRCSPMKGHSHVYWYRQLPEEGLKFMVYLQKENIIDESGMPKERFSAEFPKEGPSILRIQQVVRGDSAAYFCASSVGQDSNQPQHFGDGTRLSIL.

This clone has only a few counts. The chain employs TRBV27 and TRBJ2-2; 7 bases agree with TRBD2. Losses at the gene ends were 5 bases for V and 10 bases for J; bases not matched to a gene: 10. The germline gives CDR1 MNHEY, CDR2 SMNVEV (reference sequence). CDR3 length: 14 residues. The DNA for the CDR3 is TGTGCCAGCAGTCTGGGGGGGTATAATGCGGAGCTGTTTTTT. Encoded protein: CASSLGGYNAELFF.

This chain links TRBV5-5 with TRBJ2-4; D is possibly TRBD2 (6 bases). The CDR3 extends over 17 amino acids. The germline V gene has CDR1 SGHKS and CDR2 YYEKEE (reference sequence). Trimming left V 2 bases short and J 0 bases short, with 15 bases between. For the CDR3, the DNA is TGTGCCAGCAGCTTTGGCGGGGCGCCTGTAGCCAAAAACATTCAGTACTTC. It codes for CASSFGGAPVAKNIQYF.

The rearrangement uses TRBV5-1 and TRBJ2-7; TRBD1 matches 7 bases. This CDR3 has 16 amino acids. The germline V gene encodes CDR1 SGHRS and CDR2 YFSETQ. J was trimmed by 3 bases and V by 0 bases; bases with no gene match: 9. CDR3 nucleotides: TGCGCCAGCAGCTTGGTTCGGGGACAGATATTCTACGAGCAGTACTTC. Amino acids: CASSLVRGQIFYEQYF.

The rearrangement uses TRBV20-1 and TRBJ2-5; D is ambiguous. The V gene lost 1 base and the J gene lost 5 bases, with 5 bases spanning the gap. CDR1 and CDR2 (germline): DFQATT, SNEGSKA (reference sequence). This CDR3 region has 11 residues. This CDR3 is CSARVIETQYF. The CDR3 DNA follows: TGCAGTGCTAGAGTAATCGAGACCCAGTACTTC.

The chain couples TRBV11-2 to TRBJ1-3; D gene uncertain. The germline gives CDR1 SGHAT, CDR2 FQNNGV. The CDR3 totals 14 residues. With 2 bases removed from V and 0 bases from J, the gap between germline ends came to 5 bases. In DNA, the CDR3 is TGTGCCAGCAGCTTAAGCTCCTCTGGAAACACCATATATTTT. Translating gives CASSLSSSGNTIYF.

This chain links TRBV19 with TRBJ1-1; no definite D call. The CDR3 is made up of 13 amino acids. V was pared by 6 bases and J by 3 bases, with 11 bases between. CDR1 is LNHDA, CDR2 SQIVND, per germline (reference sequence). CDR3 region: CASRGRRDTEAFF. In DNA, the CDR3 is TGTGCCAGTAGGGGTCGACGGGACACTGAAGCTTTCTTT.

This chain connects TRBV29-1 to TRBJ1-1; 8 bases are a match to TRBD1. V lost 5 bases to trimming and J lost 0 bases; unmatched junction nucleotides: 2. The CDR3 has 13 residues. The germline CDR1 and CDR2 sequences are SQVTM and ANQGSEA. CDR3 residues: CSVNRGLNTEAFF. CDR3 nucleotide sequence: TGCAGCGTTAACAGGGGGTTGAACACTGAAGCTTTCTTT.

DNA of the CDR3: TGTGCCAGCAGCCAAGAATACGGACAGGGGGCAGGTGAGCAGTTCTTC. The encoded protein is CASSQEYGQGAGEQFF. This rearrangement joins TRBV4-2 to TRBJ2-1; 11 bases agree with TRBD1. The CDR3 runs 16 residues. The V segment lost 0 bases and the J segment 9 bases; nucleotides outside the gene matches: 7. The germline CDR1 and CDR2 sequences are LGHNA and YNFKEQ.

The chain carries TRBV15 and TRBJ2-7; weak D call: TRBD1 (6 bases). Germline CDR1 reads LNHNV; CDR2 reads YYDKDF (reference sequence). The germline V and J ends were trimmed by 9 bases and 3 bases, with 12 bases remaining between them. The CDR3 runs to 12 residues. The CDR3 bases are TGTGCCACATCGCTCAGGGGCTACGAGCAGTACTTC. Its protein product is CATSLRGYEQYF. Full variable domain (missing parts from reference TRBV15 and TRBJ2-7): DAMVIQNPRYQVTQFGKPVTLSCSQTLNHNVMYWYQQKSSQAPKLLFHYYDKDFNNEADTPDNFQSRRPNTSFCFLDIRSPGLGDTAMYLCATSLRGYEQYFGPGTRLTVT.

In its sample, this clone was seen once. The chain carries TRBV4-2 and TRBJ1-1; unclear D gene. V was pared by 0 bases and J by 0 bases, with 5 bases between. CDR3 length: 14 amino acids. Germline V gene sequence: CDR1 LGHNA, CDR2 YNFKEQ. DNA of the CDR3: TGTGCCAGCAGCCAAGAAAAGCTGAACACTGAAGCTTTCTTT. Translating it yields CASSQEKLNTEAFF.